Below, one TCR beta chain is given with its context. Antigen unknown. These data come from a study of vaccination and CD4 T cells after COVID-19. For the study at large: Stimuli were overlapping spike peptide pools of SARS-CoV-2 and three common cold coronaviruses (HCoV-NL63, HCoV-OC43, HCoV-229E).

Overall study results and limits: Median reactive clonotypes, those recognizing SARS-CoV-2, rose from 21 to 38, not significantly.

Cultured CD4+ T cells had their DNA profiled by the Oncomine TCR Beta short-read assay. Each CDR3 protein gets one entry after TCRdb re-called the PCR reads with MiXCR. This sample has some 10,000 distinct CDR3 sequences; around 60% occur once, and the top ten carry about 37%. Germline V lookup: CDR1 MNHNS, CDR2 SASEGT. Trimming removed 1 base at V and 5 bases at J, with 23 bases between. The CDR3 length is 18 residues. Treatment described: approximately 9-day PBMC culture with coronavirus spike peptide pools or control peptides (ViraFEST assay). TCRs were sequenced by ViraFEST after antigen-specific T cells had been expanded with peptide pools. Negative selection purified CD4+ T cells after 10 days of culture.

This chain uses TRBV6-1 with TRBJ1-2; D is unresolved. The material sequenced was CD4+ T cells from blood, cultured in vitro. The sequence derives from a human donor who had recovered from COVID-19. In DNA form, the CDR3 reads TGTGCCAGCAGTGAAGGGGTATGGAGCCGGGAGGGCCGTTATGGCTACACCTTC. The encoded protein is CASSEGVWSREGRYGYTF.